This T cell receptor (beta chain) was identified in a study of identical twins. Whole-study results and caveats: Conclusions leaned on cross-sectional statistical analysis and did not track the same donors over time.

The CDR3 consists of 16 residues. Germline V CDR1 and CDR2: KGHSH, LQKENI. Trimming left V 5 bases short and J 3 bases short, with 17 bases between. For this clonotype: Its matching antigen is unknown.

From the 5' RACE reads, TCRdb called clonotypes with MiXCR, one entry per CDR3 protein. Here the sample spans hundreds of thousands of distinct CDR3 sequences, around 5.7% being singletons. This TCR was recovered from a man aged 18 to 35 in good health. The sequenced material came from naive T cells sorted from blood. The genes are TRBV18 and TRBJ2-1; D may be TRBD2 (5 bases). The CDR3 nucleotides are TGTGCCAGCTCATCGCCCTTGGCGGGCCTCTACAATGAGCAGTTCTTC. This sequence encodes CASSSPLAGLYNEQFF.